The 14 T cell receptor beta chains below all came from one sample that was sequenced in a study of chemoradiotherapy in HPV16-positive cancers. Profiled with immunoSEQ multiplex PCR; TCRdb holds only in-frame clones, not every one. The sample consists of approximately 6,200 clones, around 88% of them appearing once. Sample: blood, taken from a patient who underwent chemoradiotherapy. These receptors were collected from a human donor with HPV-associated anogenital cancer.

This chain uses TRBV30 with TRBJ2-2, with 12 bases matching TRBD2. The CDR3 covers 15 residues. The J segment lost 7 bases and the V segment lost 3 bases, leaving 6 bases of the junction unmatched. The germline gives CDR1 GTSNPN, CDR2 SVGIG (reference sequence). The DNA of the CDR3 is TGTGCCTGGAGAGAAGGACTAGCGGGGAGCGGGGAGCTGTTTTTT. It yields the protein CAWREGLAGSGELFF.

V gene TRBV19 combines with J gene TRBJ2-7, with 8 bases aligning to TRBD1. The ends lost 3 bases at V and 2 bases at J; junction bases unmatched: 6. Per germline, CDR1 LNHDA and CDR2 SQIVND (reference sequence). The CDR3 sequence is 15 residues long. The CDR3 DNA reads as TGTGCCAGTAGTATTAACGGACAGGGAACCTACGAGCAGTACTTC. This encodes CASSINGQGTYEQYF.

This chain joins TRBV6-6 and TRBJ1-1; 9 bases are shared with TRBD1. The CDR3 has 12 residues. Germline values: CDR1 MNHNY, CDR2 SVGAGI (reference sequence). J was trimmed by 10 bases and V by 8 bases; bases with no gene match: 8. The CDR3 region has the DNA TGTGCCAGCGCAACACAGGGGGCGCGAGCTTTCTTT. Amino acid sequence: CASATQGARAFF.

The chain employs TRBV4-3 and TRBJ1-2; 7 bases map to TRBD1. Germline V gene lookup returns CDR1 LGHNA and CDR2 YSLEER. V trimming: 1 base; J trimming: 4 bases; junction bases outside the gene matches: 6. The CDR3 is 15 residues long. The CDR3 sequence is CASSQVRQGLYGYTF. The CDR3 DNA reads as TGCGCCAGCAGCCAAGTGCGACAGGGCCTCTATGGCTACACCTTC.

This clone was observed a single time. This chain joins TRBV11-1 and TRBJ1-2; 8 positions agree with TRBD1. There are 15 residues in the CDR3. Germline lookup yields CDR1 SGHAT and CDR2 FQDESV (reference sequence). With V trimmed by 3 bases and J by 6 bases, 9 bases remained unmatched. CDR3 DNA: TGTGCCAGCAGCTTTACAGGGGGAGGGTGGAATGGCTACACCTTC. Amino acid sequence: CASSFTGGGWNGYTF.

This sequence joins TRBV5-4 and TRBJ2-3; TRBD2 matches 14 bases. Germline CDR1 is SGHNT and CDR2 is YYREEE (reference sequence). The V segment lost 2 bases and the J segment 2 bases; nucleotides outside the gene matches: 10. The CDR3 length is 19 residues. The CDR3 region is CASSFPKTSGGVDTDTQYF. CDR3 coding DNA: TGTGCCAGCAGCTTCCCAAAGACTAGCGGGGGGGTAGACACAGATACGCAGTATTTT. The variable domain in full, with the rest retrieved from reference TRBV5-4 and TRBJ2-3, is ETGVTQSPTHLIKTRGQQVTLRCSSQSGHNTVSWYQQALGQGPQFIFQYYREEENGRGNFPPRFSGLQFPNYSSELNVNALELDDSALYLCASSFPKTSGGVDTDTQYFGPGTRLTVL.

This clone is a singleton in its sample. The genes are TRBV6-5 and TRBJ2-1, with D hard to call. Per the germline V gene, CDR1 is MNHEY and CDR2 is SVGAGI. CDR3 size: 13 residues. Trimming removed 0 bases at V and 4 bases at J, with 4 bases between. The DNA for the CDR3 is TGTGCCAGCAGTTACTCGGGGTACAATGAGCAGTTCTTC. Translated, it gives CASSYSGYNEQFF.

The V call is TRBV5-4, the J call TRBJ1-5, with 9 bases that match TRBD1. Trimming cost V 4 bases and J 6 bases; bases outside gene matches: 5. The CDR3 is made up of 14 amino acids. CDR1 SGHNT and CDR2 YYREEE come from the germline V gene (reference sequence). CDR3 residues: CASSLQGAGQPQHF. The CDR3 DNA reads TGTGCCAGCAGCCTACAGGGGGCAGGTCAGCCCCAGCATTTT.

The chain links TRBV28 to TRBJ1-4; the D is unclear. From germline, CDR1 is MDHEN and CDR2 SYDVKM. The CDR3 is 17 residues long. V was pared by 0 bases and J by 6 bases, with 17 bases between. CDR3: CASSLWVFSVRDEKLFF. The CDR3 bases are TGTGCCAGCAGTTTATGGGTTTTCTCGGTTCGGGATGAAAAACTGTTTTTT.

The CDR3 protein is CASSLGVFGTDTQYF. DNA of the CDR3: TGCGCCAGCAGCTTGGGGGTTTTTGGCACAGATACGCAGTATTTT. This chain connects TRBV5-1 to TRBJ2-3; the D is unclear. The CDR3 is made up of 15 amino acids. CDR1 and CDR2 from the germline V gene are SGHRS and YFSETQ. V was trimmed by 0 bases and J by 1 base, leaving 9 bases between them.

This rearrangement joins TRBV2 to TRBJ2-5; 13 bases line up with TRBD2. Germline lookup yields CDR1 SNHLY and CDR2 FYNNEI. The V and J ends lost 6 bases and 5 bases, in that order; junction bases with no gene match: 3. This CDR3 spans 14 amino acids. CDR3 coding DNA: TGTGCCAGCAGAGGGACTAGCGGGGCCGAGACCCAGTACTTC. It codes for CASRGTSGAETQYF.

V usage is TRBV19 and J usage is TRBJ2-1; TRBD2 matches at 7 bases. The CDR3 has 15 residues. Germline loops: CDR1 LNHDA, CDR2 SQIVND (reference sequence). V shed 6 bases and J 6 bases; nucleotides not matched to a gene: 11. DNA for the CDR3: TGTGCCAGTAGCTACCGGGGAAGCGGGATCAATGAGCAGTTCTTC. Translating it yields CASSYRGSGINEQFF.

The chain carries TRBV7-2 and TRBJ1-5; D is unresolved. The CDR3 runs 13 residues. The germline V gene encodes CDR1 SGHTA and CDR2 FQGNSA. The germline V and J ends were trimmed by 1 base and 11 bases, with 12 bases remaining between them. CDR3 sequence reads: CASSLVGPQAQHF. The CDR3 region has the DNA TGTGCCAGCAGCTTAGTCGGTCCCCAGGCCCAGCATTTT. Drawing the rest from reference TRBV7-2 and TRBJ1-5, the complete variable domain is GAGVSQSPSNKVTEKGKDVELRCDPISGHTALYWYRQSLGQGLEFLIYFQGNSAPDKSGLPSDRFSAERTGGSVSTLTIQRTQQEDSAVYLCASSLVGPQAQHFGDGTRLSIL.

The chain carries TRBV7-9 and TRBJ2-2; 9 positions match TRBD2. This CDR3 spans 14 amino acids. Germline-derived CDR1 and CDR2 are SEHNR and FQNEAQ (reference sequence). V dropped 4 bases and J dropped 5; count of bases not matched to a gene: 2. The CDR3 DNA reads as TGTGCCAGCAGCTCCCTAGCGGGAACCGGGGAGCTGTTTTTT. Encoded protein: CASSSLAGTGELFF. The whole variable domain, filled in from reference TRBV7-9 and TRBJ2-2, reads DTGVSQNPRHKITKRGQNVTFRCDPISEHNRLYWYRQTLGQGPEFLTYFQNEAQLEKSRLLSDRFSAERPKGSFSTLEIQRTEQGDSAMYLCASSSLAGTGELFFGEGSRLTVL.